These T cell receptor beta chains were read from a single sample in a study of Graves' ophthalmopathy and Graves' hyperthyroidism. One entry per CDR3 protein, called by TCRdb with MiXCR from the multiplex PCR reads. The table includes approximately 700,000 distinct CDR3 sequences, about 38% detected once. Sequences were obtained from peripheral blood. These TCRs come from an adult man with Graves' ophthalmopathy. The CDR3 runs from the conserved cysteine through the conserved F or W. D genes are given only for firm matches. Clone sizes are given selectively: once, few, many, or a class where the clone is expanded.

v_gene: TRBV7-2
j_gene: TRBJ2-5
abundance: many
d_gene: NA
CDR3aa: CASSPHFGADQETQYF
CDR3nt: TGTGCCAGCAGCCCTCACTTTGGGGCAGACCAAGAGACCCAGTACTTC

v_gene: TRBV7-9
j_gene: TRBJ1-2
abundance: NA
d_gene: NA
CDR3aa: CASSEGGVGTNYGYTF
CDR3nt: TGTGCCAGCAGCGAGGGAGGGGTGGGTACTAACTATGGCTACACCTTC

v_gene: TRBV20-1
j_gene: TRBJ1-4
abundance: NA
d_gene: TRBD1
CDR3aa: CSARDRTGIAEKLFF
CDR3nt: TGCAGTGCTAGAGATCGGACAGGGATTGCTGAAAAACTGTTTTTT

v_gene: TRBV15
j_gene: TRBJ1-6
abundance: once
d_gene: NA
CDR3aa: CASRAAGGNSPLHF
CDR3nt: TGTGCCAGCAGGGCAGCGGGGGGCAATTCACCCCTCCACTTT

v_gene: TRBV11-2
j_gene: TRBJ2-5
abundance: NA
d_gene: NA
CDR3aa: CASSARDTKSYF
CDR3nt: TGTGCCAGCAGTGCCCGGGACACAAAGTCGTACTTC

v_gene: TRBV2
j_gene: TRBJ2-7
abundance: NA
d_gene: NA
CDR3aa: CASSFSSGTTSYEQYF
CDR3nt: TGTGCCAGCAGTTTCTCCAGCGGGACAACTTCCTACGAGCAGTACTTC

v_gene: TRBV7-9
j_gene: TRBJ1-1
abundance: NA
d_gene: TRBD1
CDR3aa: CASSLAGDRTVEAFF
CDR3nt: TGTGCCAGCAGCTTAGCGGGGGACAGGACCGTTGAAGCTTTCTTT

v_gene: TRBV15
j_gene: TRBJ1-5
abundance: NA
d_gene: TRBD1
CDR3aa: CATSRRTGGPNQPQHF
CDR3nt: TGTGCCACCAGCAGACGGACAGGGGGCCCAAATCAGCCCCAGCATTTT

v_gene: TRBV10-3
j_gene: TRBJ2-2
abundance: NA
d_gene: TRBD1
CDR3aa: CASSYSSTGPNTGELFF
CDR3nt: TGTGCCAGCAGTTACTCGTCGACAGGGCCGAACACCGGGGAGCTGTTTTTT

v_gene: TRBV24-1
j_gene: TRBJ1-5
abundance: NA
d_gene: NA
CDR3aa: CATKDSHQPQHF
CDR3nt: TGTGCCACCAAGGACAGTCATCAGCCCCAGCATTTT

v_gene: TRBV6-1
j_gene: TRBJ1-2
abundance: NA
d_gene: NA
CDR3aa: CASSETGEGGYTF
CDR3nt: TGTGCCAGCAGTGAAACCGGGGAGGGCGGCTACACCTTC

v_gene: TRBV29-1
j_gene: TRBJ1-1
abundance: NA
d_gene: NA
CDR3aa: CSVYTSGGMGRDEAFF
CDR3nt: TGCAGCGTTTACACTAGCGGGGGCATGGGGAGGGATGAAGCTTTCTTT

v_gene: TRBV7-9
j_gene: TRBJ1-1
abundance: NA
d_gene: NA
CDR3aa: CASDSLGMNTEAFF
CDR3nt: TGTGCCAGCGACAGCTTGGGAATGAACACTGAAGCTTTCTTT

v_gene: TRBV7-9
j_gene: TRBJ2-6
abundance: NA
d_gene: TRBD1
CDR3aa: CASSAGQGVALSGANVLTF
CDR3nt: TGTGCCAGCAGCGCGGGACAGGGGGTGGCCCTCTCTGGGGCCAACGTCCTGACTTTC

v_gene: TRBV30
j_gene: TRBJ1-1
abundance: few
d_gene: NA
CDR3aa: CAWTSGVWDTEAFF
CDR3nt: TGTGCCTGGACAAGTGGGGTTTGGGACACTGAAGCTTTCTTT

v_gene: TRBV7-2
j_gene: TRBJ1-3
abundance: NA
d_gene: NA
CDR3aa: CASSLTMGDSGNTIYF
CDR3nt: TGTGCCAGCAGCCTGACTATGGGGGATTCTGGAAACACCATATATTTT